The T cell receptor (beta chain) under discussion was sequenced for a study of human T cells and chemical hapten exposure. Study overall: In the roughly 24-week study, patients were dosed weekly with diphenylcyclopropenone on the scalp throughout.

Time point of the sample: patch test 2, 6 weeks after DPC sensitization. Treatment noted: therapeutic diphenylcyclopropenone sensitization with weekly scalp DPC. V was clipped by 2 bases and J by 7 bases; unmatched bases: 4. This CDR3 is 13 amino acids long. In germline, CDR1 is SGHDT, CDR2 YYEEEE. The library tagged individual cDNA molecules with unique molecular identifiers. TCRdb recomputed calls from the RACE reads with MiXCR, one row per CDR3 protein. This sample carries about 400,000 distinct CDR3 sequences, around 6% of them seen once, and the ten largest clones take around 6%. This clonotype has a handful of counts.

The chain joins TRBV5-6 to TRBJ1-2; 8 nucleotides match TRBD1. The material sequenced was whole blood, taken in connection with sensitization to the hapten diphenylcyclopropenone (DPC). The origin of this receptor is a woman between 18 and 29 years old with alopecia areata. Some clones in this sample may be carry-over from other donors' samples. This CDR3 is CASSLQGERGYTF. For the CDR3, the DNA is TGTGCCAGCAGCTTACAGGGGGAGCGTGGCTACACCTTC.